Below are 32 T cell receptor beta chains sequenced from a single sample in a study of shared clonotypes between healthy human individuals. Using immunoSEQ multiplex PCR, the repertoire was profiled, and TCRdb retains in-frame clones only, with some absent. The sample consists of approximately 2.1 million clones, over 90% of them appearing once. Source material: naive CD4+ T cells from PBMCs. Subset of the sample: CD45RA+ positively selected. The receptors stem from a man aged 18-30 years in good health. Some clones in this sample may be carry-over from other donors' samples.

In DNA, the CDR3 is TGCGCCAGCAGCCTGTCGGGACAGGGCGCCACTGAAGCTTTCTTT. Amino acids: CASSLSGQGATEAFF. This chain uses TRBV5-1 with TRBJ1-1; 9 bases fit TRBD1. The CDR3 sequence is 15 residues long. With V trimmed by 4 bases and J by 4 bases, 8 bases remained unmatched. Germline-derived CDR1 and CDR2 are SGHRS and YFSETQ.

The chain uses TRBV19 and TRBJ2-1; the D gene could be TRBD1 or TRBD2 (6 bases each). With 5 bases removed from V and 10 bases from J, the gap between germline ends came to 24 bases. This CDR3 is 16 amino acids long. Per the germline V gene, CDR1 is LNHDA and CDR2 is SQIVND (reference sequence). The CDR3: CASSVGGGWHHREQFF. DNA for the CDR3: TGTGCCAGTAGTGTTGGAGGGGGTTGGCACCATCGAGAGCAGTTCTTC.

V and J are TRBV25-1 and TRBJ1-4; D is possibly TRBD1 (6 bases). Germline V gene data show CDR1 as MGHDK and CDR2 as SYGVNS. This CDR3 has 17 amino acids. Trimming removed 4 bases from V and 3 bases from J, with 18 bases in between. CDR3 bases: TGTGCCAGCAGTGCTCCGGTCGTGGCAGGGGCTAATGAAAAACTGTTTTTT. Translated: CASSAPVVAGANEKLFF.

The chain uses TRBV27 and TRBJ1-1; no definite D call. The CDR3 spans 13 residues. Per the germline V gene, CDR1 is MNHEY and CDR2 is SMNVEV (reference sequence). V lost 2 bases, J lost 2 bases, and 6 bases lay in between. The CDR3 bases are TGTGCCAGCAGTTTAAATGCCAACACTGAAGCTTTCTTT. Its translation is CASSLNANTEAFF.

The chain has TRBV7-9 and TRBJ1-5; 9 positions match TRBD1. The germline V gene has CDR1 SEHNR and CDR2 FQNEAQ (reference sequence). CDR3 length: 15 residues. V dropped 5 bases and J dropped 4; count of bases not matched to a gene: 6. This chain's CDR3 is CASSPGQGSNQPQHF. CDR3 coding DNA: TGTGCCAGCAGCCCGGGACAGGGATCTAATCAGCCCCAGCATTTT. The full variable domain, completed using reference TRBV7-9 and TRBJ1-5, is DTGVSQNPRHKITKRGQNVTFRCDPISEHNRLYWYRQTLGQGPEFLTYFQNEAQLEKSRLLSDRFSAERPKGSFSTLEIQRTEQGDSAMYLCASSPGQGSNQPQHFGDGTRLSIL.

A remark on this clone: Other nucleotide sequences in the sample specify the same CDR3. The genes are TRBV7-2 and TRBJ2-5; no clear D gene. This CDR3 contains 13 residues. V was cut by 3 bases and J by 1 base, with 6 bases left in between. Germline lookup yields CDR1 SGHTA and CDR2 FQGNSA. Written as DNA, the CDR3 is TGTGCCAGCAGCTTGGACCGCCAAGAGACCCAGTACTTC. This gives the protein CASSLDRQETQYF. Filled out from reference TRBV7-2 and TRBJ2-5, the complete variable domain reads GAGVSQSPSNKVTEKGKDVELRCDPISGHTALYWYRQSLGQGLEFLIYFQGNSAPDKSGLPSDRFSAERTGGSVSTLTIQRTQQEDSAVYLCASSLDRQETQYFGPGTRLLVL.

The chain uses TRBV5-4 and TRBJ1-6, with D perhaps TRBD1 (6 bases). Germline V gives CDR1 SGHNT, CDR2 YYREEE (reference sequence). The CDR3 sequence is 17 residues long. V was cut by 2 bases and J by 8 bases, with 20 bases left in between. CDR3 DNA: TGTGCCAGCAGCTTAAATTCACAGGGAAACCCACATTCACCCCTCCACTTT. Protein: CASSLNSQGNPHSPLHF.

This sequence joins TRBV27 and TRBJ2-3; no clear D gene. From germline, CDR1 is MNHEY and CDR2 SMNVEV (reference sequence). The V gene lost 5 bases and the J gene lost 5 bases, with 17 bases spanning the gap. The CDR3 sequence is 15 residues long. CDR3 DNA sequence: TGTGCCAGCAGTGCGACCTATCCCGTCCGAGATACGCAGTATTTT. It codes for CASSATYPVRDTQYF.

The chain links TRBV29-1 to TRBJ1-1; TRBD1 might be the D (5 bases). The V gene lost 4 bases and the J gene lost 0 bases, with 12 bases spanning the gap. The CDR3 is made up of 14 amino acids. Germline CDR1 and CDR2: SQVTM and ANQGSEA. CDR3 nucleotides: TGCAGCGTTGGTGAGGGGCCTCTGAACACTGAAGCTTTCTTT. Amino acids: CSVGEGPLNTEAFF.

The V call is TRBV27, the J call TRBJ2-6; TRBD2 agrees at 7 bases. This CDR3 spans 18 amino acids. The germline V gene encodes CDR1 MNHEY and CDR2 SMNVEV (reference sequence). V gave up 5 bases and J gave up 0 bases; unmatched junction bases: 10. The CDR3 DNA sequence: TGTGCCAGCAGTGGCAATCGCGGGAGAAGCTCTGGGGCCAACGTCCTGACTTTC. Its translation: CASSGNRGRSSGANVLTF.

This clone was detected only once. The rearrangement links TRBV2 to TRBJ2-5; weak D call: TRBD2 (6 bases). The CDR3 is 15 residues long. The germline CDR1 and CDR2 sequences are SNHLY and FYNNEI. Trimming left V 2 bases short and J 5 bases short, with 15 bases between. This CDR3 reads CASSEHGTPGETQYF. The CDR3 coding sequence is TGTGCCAGCAGTGAACACGGGACTCCTGGGGAGACCCAGTACTTC.

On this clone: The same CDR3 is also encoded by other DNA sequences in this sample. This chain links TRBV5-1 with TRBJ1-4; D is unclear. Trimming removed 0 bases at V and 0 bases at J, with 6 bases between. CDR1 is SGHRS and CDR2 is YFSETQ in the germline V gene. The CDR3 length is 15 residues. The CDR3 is CASSLDRPTNEKLFF. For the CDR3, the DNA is TGCGCCAGCAGCTTGGACAGACCAACTAATGAAAAACTGTTTTTT.

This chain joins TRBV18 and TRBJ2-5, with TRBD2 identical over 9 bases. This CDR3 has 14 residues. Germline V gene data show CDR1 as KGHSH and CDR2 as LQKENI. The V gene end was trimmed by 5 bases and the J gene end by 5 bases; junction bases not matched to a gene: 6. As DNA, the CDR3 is TGTGCCAGCTCATTGGCGGGAGGGCCCGAGACCCAGTACTTC. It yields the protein CASSLAGGPETQYF.

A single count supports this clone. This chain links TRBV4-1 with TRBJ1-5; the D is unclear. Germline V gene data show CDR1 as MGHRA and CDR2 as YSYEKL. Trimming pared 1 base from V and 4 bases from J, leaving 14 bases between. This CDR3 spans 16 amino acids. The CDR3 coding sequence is TGCGCCAGCAGCCAAGGGCAATCCGGAGCTAATCAGCCCCAGCATTTT. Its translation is CASSQGQSGANQPQHF.

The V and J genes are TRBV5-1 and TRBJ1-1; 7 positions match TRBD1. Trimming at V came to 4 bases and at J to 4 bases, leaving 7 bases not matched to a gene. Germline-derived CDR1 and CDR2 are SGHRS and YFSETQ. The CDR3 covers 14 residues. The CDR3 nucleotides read TGCGCCAGCAGCCAGCGACAGGGTGGCACTGAAGCTTTCTTT. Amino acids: CASSQRQGGTEAFF.

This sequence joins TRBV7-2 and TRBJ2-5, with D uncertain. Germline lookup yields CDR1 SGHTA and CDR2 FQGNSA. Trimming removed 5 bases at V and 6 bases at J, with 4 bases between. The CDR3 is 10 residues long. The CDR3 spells CASSRQTQYF. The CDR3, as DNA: TGTGCCAGCAGCCGGCAGACCCAGTACTTC.

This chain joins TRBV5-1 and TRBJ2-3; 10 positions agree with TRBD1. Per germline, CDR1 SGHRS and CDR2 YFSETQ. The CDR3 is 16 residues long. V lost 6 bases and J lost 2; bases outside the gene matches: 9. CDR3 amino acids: CASTPGQGLNTDTQYF. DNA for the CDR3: TGCGCCAGCACGCCGGGACAGGGGCTAAACACAGATACGCAGTATTTT.

The CDR3 region has the DNA TGCAGCGTTGAAGATATCGTATACGAGCAGTACTTC. Protein: CSVEDIVYEQYF. The chain uses TRBV29-1 and TRBJ2-7; D not certain. Germline loops: CDR1 SQVTM, CDR2 ANQGSEA. Trimming took 0 bases from V and 4 from J, leaving 7 bases between them. This CDR3 is built from 12 residues.

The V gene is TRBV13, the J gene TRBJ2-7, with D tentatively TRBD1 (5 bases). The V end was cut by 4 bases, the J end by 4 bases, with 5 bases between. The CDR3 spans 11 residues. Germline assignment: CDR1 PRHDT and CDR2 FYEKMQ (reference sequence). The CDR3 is CASSYRYEQYF. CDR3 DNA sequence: TGTGCCAGCAGCTACAGGTACGAGCAGTACTTC.

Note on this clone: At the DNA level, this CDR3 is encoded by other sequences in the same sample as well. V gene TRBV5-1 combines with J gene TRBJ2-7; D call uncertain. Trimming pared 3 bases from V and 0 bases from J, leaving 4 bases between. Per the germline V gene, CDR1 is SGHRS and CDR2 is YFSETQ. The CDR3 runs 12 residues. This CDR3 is CASSSTSYEQYF. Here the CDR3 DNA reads TGCGCCAGCAGCTCGACCTCCTACGAGCAGTACTTC. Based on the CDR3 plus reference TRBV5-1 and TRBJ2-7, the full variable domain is KAGVTQTPRYLIKTRGQQVTLSCSPISGHRSVSWYQQTPGQGLQFLFEYFSETQRNKGNFPGRFSGRQFSNSRSEMNVSTLELGDSALYLCASSSTSYEQYFGPGTRLTVT.

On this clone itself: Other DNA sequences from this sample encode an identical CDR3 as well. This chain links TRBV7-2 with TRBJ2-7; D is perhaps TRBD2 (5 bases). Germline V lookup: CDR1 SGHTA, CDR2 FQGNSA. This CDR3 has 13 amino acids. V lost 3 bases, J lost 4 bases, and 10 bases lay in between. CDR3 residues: CASSFTRDYEQYF. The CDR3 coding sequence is TGTGCCAGCAGCTTTACTCGGGATTACGAGCAGTACTTC.

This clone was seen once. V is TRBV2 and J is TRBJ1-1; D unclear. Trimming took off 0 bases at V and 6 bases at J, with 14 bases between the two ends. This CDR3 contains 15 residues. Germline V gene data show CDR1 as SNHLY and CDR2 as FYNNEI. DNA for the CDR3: TGTGCCAGCAGTGAAGCGCCTCGGGGTAACGCTGAAGCTTTCTTT. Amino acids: CASSEAPRGNAEAFF. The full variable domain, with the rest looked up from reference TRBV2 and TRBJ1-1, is EPEVTQTPSHQVTQMGQEVILRCVPISNHLYFYWYRQILGQKVEFLVSFYNNEISEKSEIFDDQFSVERPDGSNFTLKIRSTKLEDSAMYFCASSEAPRGNAEAFFGQGTRLTVV.

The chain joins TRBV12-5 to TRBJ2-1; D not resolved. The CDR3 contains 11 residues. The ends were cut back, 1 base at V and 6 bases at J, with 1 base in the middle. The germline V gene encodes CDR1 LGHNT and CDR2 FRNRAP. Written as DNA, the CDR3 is TGTGCTAGTGGTTTGGCCAATGAGCAGTTCTTC. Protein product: CASGLANEQFF.

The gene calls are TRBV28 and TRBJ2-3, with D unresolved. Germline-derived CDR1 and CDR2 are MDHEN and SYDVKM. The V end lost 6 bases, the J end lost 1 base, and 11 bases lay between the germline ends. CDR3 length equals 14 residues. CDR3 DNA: TGTGCCAGCAGCCTAGATATCGGCACAGATACGCAGTATTTT. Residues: CASSLDIGTDTQYF.

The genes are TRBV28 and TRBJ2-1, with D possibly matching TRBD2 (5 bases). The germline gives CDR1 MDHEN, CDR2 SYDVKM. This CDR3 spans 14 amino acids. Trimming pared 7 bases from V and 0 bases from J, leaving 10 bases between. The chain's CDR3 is CASNGKFSYNEQFF. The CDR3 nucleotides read TGTGCCAGCAACGGGAAATTCTCCTACAATGAGCAGTTCTTC.

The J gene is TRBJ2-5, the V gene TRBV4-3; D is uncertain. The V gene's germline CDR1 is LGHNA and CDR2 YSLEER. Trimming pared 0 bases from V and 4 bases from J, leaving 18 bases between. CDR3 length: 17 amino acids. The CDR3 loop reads CASSQDRLRPPGETQYF. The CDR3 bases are TGCGCCAGCAGCCAAGATCGTTTGCGCCCCCCGGGAGAGACCCAGTACTTC.

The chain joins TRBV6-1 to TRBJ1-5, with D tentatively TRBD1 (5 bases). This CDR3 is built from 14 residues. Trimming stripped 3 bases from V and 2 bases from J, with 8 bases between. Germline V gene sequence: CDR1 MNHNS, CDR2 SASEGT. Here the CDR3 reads CASSDAGRNQPQHF. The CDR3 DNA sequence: TGTGCCAGCAGTGACGCGGGACGCAATCAGCCCCAGCATTTT.

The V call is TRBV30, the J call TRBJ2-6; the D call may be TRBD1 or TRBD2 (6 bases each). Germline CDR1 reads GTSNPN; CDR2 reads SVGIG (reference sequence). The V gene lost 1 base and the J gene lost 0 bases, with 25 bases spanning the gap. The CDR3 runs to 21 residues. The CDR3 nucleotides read TGTGCCTGGAGTGGAGTGGGGGGCAGACCACCCTTCAACTCTGGGGCCAACGTCCTGACTTTC. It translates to CAWSGVGGRPPFNSGANVLTF.

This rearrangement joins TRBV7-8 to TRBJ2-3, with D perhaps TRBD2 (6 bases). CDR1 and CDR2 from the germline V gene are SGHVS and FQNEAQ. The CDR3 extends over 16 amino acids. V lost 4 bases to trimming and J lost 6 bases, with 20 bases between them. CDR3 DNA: TGTGCCAGCAGCTCCCGCCGGGACTCCAAACGGGATACGCAGTATTTT. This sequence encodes CASSSRRDSKRDTQYF. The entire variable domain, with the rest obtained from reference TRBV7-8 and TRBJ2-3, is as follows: GAGVSQSPRYKVAKRGQDVALRCDPISGHVSLFWYQQALGQGPEFLTYFQNEAQLDKSGLPSDRFFAERPEGSVSTLKIQRTQQEDSAVYLCASSSRRDSKRDTQYFGPGTRLTVL.

The CDR3 region has the DNA TGTGCCAGCAGCTCGTCAGGGTGGGGGCTTGCGAACACCGGGGAGCTGTTTTTT. Residues: CASSSSGWGLANTGELFF. This chain connects TRBV7-9 to TRBJ2-2; D is possibly TRBD1 (6 bases). Germline V CDR1 and CDR2: SEHNR, FQNEAQ (reference sequence). CDR3 length equals 18 residues. With 4 bases removed from V and 0 bases from J, the gap between germline ends came to 18 bases.

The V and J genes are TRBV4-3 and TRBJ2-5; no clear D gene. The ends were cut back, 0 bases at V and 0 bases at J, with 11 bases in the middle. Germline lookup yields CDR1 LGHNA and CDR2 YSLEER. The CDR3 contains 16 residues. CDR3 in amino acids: CASSQDQWGYQETQYF. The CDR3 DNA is TGCGCCAGCAGCCAAGATCAATGGGGTTACCAAGAGACCCAGTACTTC.

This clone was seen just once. This CDR3 reads CASSFGQAADTQYF. CDR3 coding DNA: TGCGCCAGCAGCTTCGGGCAGGCGGCAGATACGCAGTATTTT. The chain employs TRBV5-1 and TRBJ2-3; D is uncertain. The V gene's germline CDR1 is SGHRS and CDR2 YFSETQ. The CDR3 has 14 residues. V was cut by 2 bases and J by 4 bases, with 11 bases left in between. The full variable domain, completed using reference TRBV5-1 and TRBJ2-3, is KAGVTQTPRYLIKTRGQQVTLSCSPISGHRSVSWYQQTPGQGLQFLFEYFSETQRNKGNFPGRFSGRQFSNSRSEMNVSTLELGDSALYLCASSFGQAADTQYFGPGTRLTVL.